Sequencing of this T cell receptor (beta chain) was carried out in a study of T cell changes during pregnancy in multiple sclerosis. The germline V gene has CDR1 MNHNY and CDR2 SVGAGI (reference sequence). The V end was cut by 6 bases, the J end by 5 bases, with 8 bases between. CDR3 length: 12 residues. Sequencing used immunoSEQ multiplex PCR; TCRdb keeps in-frame clones, though not all of them. There are around 38,000 clones in the sample; 75% to 95% occur only once, and under 6.5% lies in the top ten. This receptor was obtained from a female donor with multiple sclerosis, enrolled in a pregnancy study. The V and J genes are TRBV6-6 and TRBJ2-1; D remains unclear. The sequenced sample was CD8+ T cells from peripheral blood mononuclear cells, obtained in the second trimester of pregnancy. CDR3 DNA: TGTGCCAGCAGACTGTTGAACAATGAGCAGTTCTTC. Amino acids: CASRLLNNEQFF.